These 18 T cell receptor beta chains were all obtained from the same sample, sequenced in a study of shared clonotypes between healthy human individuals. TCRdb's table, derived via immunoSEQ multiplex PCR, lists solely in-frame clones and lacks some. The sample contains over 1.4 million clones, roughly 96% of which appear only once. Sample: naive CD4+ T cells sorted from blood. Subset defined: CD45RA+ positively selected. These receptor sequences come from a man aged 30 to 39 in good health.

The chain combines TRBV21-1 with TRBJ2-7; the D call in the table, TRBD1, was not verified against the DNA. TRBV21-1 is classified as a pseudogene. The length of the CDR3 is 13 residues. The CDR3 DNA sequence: TGTGCCAGCAGCAAAGTGGGCCCGTACGAGCAGTACTTC. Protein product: CASSKVGPYEQYF.

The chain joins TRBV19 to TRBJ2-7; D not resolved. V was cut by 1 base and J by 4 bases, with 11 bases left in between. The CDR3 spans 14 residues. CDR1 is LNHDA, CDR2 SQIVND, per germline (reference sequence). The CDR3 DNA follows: TGTGCCAGTAGTATAGGTGGCGGATTATACGAGCAGTACTTC. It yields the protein CASSIGGGLYEQYF.

Here the CDR3 DNA reads TGTGCCAGTAGTATAAGTAGCGGGAGGATAAACAATGAGCAGTTCTTC. Translating gives CASSISSGRINNEQFF. The V gene is TRBV19, the J gene TRBJ2-1; 10 bases agree with TRBD2. Trimming removed 2 bases from V and 5 bases from J; junction bases left unmatched: 6. Germline V gene lookup returns CDR1 LNHDA and CDR2 SQIVND (reference sequence). This CDR3 region has 16 residues.

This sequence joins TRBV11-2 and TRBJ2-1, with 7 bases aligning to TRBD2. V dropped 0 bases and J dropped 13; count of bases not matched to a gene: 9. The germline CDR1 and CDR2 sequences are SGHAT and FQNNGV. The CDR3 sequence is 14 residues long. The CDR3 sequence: CASSLDQGGRNQFF. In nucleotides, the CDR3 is TGTGCCAGCAGCTTAGATCAAGGCGGGAGAAATCAGTTCTTC.

The CDR3 bases are TGTGCCAGTAGTATAGATCGAATAGGAGATAACTATGGCTACACCTTC. This encodes CASSIDRIGDNYGYTF. The V gene is TRBV19, the J gene TRBJ1-2; D remains unclear. The CDR3 covers 16 residues. Germline lookup yields CDR1 LNHDA and CDR2 SQIVND (reference sequence). Trimming removed 0 bases at V and 1 base at J, with 12 bases between.

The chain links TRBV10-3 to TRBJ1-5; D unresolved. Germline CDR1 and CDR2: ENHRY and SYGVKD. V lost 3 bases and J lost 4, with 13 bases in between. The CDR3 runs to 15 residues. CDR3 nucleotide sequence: TGTGCCATCAGTGATGGGCCTGGCCTTAATCAGCCCCAGCATTTT. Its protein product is CAISDGPGLNQPQHF.

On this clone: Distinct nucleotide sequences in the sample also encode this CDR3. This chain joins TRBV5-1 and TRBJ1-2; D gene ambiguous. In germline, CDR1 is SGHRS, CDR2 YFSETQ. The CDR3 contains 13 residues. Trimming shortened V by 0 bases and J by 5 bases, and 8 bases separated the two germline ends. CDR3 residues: CASSLESGYGYTF. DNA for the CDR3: TGCGCCAGCAGCTTGGAATCAGGATATGGCTACACCTTC.

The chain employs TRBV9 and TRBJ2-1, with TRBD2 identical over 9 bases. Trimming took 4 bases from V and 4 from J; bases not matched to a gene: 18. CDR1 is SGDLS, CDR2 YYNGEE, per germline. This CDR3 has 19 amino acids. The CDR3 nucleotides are TGTGCCAGCAGCTTCCCGGCTAGCGGGGAGTACTCGGCTTACAATGAGCAGTTCTTC. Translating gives CASSFPASGEYSAYNEQFF.

The CDR3 bases are TGTGCCAGCAGCCCCCAGGGCGGGCAGTGGGGCACTGAAGCTTTCTTT. As protein: CASSPQGGQWGTEAFF. The genes are TRBV7-8 and TRBJ1-1; a possible D gene is TRBD1 (5 bases). Germline V gene lookup returns CDR1 SGHVS and CDR2 FQNEAQ. This CDR3 spans 16 amino acids. With 5 bases removed from V and 4 bases from J, the gap between germline ends came to 20 bases.

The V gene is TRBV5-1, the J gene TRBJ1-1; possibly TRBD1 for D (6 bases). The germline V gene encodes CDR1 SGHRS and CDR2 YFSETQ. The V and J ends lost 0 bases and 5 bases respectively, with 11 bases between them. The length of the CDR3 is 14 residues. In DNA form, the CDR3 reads TGCGCCAGCAGCTTGGCCAGGGGTGGAACTGAAGCTTTCTTT. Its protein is CASSLARGGTEAFF.

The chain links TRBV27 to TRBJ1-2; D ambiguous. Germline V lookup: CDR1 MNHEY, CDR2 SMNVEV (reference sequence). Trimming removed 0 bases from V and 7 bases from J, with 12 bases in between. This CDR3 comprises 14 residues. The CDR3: CASSLSFPASGYTF. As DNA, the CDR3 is TGTGCCAGCAGTTTATCGTTCCCTGCAAGTGGCTACACCTTC.

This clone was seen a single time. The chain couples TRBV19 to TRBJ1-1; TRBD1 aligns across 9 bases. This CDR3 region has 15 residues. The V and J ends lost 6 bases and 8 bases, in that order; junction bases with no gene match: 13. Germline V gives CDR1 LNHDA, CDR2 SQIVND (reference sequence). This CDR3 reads CASRTPGQGVEEAFF. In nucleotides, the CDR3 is TGTGCCAGTAGAACCCCGGGACAGGGAGTAGAAGAAGCTTTCTTT.

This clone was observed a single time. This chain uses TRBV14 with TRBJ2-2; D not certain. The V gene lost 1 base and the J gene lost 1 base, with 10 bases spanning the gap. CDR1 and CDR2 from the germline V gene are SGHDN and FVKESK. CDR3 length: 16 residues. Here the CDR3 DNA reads TGTGCCAGCAGCCAAGGACGGACGGTGAACACCGGGGAGCTGTTTTTT. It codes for CASSQGRTVNTGELFF.

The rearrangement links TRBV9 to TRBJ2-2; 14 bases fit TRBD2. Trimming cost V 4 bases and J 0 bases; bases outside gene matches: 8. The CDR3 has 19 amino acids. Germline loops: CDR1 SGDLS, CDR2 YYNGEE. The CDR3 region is CASSLGLAGEFPNTGELFF. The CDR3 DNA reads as TGTGCCAGCAGCCTGGGACTAGCGGGAGAATTTCCGAACACCGGGGAGCTGTTTTTT.

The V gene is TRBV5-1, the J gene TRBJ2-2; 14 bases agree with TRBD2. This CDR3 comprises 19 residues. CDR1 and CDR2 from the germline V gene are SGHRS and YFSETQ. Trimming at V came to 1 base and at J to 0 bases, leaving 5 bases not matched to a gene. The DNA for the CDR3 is TGCGCCAGCAGCTTGTTGGGACTAGCGGGAGTACCGAACACCGGGGAGCTGTTTTTT. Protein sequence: CASSLLGLAGVPNTGELFF.

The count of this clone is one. DNA for the CDR3: TGTGCCAGCAGCGCGGGACTAGCGGGAGGTTCCGGGGCCAACGTCCTGACTTTC. Residues: CASSAGLAGGSGANVLTF. The chain has TRBV5-4 and TRBJ2-6, with TRBD2 identical over 15 bases. CDR3 size: 18 residues. Germline CDR1 SGHNT, CDR2 YYREEE (reference sequence). V dropped 4 bases and J dropped 4; count of bases not matched to a gene: 6.

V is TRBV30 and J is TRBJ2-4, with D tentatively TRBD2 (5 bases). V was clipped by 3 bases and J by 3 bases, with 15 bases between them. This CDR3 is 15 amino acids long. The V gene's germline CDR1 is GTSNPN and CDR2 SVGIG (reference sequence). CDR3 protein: CAWRHISVNKNIQYF. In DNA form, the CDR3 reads TGTGCCTGGAGGCACATTAGCGTAAACAAAAACATTCAGTACTTC.

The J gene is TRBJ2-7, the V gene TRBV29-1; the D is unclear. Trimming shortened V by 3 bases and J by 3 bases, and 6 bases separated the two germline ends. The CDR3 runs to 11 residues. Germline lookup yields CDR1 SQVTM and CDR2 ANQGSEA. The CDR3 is CSVETNYEQYF. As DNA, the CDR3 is TGCAGCGTTGAGACAAACTACGAGCAGTACTTC.